This TCR beta chain was identified during a study of CD8 T cells in Susac syndrome (dated by TCRdb to the late 2010s). Background on the whole study: Of the Susac syndrome patients who were sequenced, roughly 8 were in clinical remission while about six had clinically active disease. At the time of blood withdrawal, Susac syndrome patients were either therapy-naive, taking corticosteroids (with some also receiving IVIg), or on IVIg alone. Repertoire sequencing was used to test whether CD8+ T cell activation and differentiation in Susac syndrome was antigen driven.

Remarks on this clonotype: Its antigen is currently not known. Per-nucleotide qualities are absent, and no much larger clonotype sits a single base away.

Its CDR3 holds 16 amino acids, cysteine through phenylalanine. The retained sequence is limited to the CDR3, 48 bases, with the frame set at the first base. V loses 8 bases at its end and J loses 0 bases; junction bases beyond the gene matches: 5. CDR1 and CDR2 are read off the germline V gene as KGHSH and LQKENI. RNA was extracted with the RNeasy kit and roughly 0.45 to 1 ug was reverse transcribed using random hexamers. TCR beta CDR3 regions were amplified with the immunoSEQ multiplex PCR assay covering 54 Vbeta and 13 Jbeta segments. To correct PCR amplification bias, a synthetic template baseline was used for both primer optimization and computational correction. Per the authors' processing: Reads were annotated to V, D and J genes according to IMGT and were analyzed with immunoSEQ Analyzer, with only productive sequences retained. To calculate clonality, Shannon entropy was normalized by log2 of the number of productive unique sequences and then subtracted from one. For each patient and control, public and private clones were evaluated among the 100 most prevalent clones. Clones were defined as Susac-specific when absent from the healthy and MS cohorts, from about 1,100 published viral clones and from other ImmuneACCESS disease sequences. In-frame beta chains were kept once TCRdb had trimmed the public reads at Q25 with fastp and called clones with MiXCR. Each CDR3 protein appears once, grouped with its most common genes and DNA. Here the V and J calls rest on TCRdb's processing, not on the authors' analysis. This sample is represented by more than 200,000 distinct CDR3 sequences; less than 95% of them were singletons. The ten largest clones represent over 0.15% of the sample.

Peripheral blood CD8+ and CD4+ T cells from healthy donors, Susac syndrome patients and multiple sclerosis patients were profiled by high-throughput TCR beta sequencing. Susac syndrome patients met recently defined diagnostic criteria for definite or probable disease. Bulk CD8+ and CD4+ T cells were purified magnetically by negative isolation, whereas CD8+ TEMRA cells were enriched by FACS. Blood was drawn into EDTA tubes, processed within 24 hours, and PBMCs were isolated by density gradient centrifugation. PBMCs intended for TCR sequencing were cryopreserved in liquid nitrogen and were subsequently thawed in a 37 degrees C water bath. The sorted or isolated CD4+, CD8+ and CD8+ TEMRA cells had a purity of 90% or higher. On the study overall, not on this receptor specifically: In the CD4+ T cell repertoire of Susac syndrome patients, clonal expansion was not detected. The number of individuals in the TCR sequencing and HLA analysis was recognized as being relatively small.

The chain links TRBV18 with TRBJ2-7, with 15 middle bases fitting TRBD2. Sequencing used CD4+ T cells from PBMCs. The source is a human donor with Susac syndrome. CDR3 protein: CASRGTSGGPSYEQYF. The nucleotides are TGTGCCAGCCGTGGGACTAGCGGGGGGCCCTCCTACGAGCAGTACTTC.